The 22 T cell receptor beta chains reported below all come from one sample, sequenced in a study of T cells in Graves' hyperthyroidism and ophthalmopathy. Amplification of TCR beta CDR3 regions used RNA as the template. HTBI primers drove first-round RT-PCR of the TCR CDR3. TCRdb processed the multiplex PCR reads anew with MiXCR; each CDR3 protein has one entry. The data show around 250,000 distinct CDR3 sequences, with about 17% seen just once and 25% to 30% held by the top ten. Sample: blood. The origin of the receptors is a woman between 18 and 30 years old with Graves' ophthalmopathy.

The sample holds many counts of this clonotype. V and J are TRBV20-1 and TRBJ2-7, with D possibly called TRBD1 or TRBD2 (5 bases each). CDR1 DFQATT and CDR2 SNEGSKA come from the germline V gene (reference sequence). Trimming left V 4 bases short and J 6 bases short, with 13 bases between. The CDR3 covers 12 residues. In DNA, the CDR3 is TGCAGTGCTATAAACAAGGGGAGCGAGCAGTACTTC. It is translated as CSAINKGSEQYF.

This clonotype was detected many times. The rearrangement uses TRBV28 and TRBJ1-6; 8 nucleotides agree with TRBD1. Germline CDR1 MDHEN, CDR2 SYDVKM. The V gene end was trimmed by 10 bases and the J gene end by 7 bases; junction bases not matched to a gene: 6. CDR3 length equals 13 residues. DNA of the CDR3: TGTGCCATCAGGACAGGGCCAAATTCACCCCTCCACTTT. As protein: CAIRTGPNSPLHF.

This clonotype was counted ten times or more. The CDR3, as DNA: TGTGCCAGCAGCCCACGGGTATTGGACGAGCAGTACTTC. Encoded protein: CASSPRVLDEQYF. The V and J genes are TRBV7-2 and TRBJ2-7; D is uncertain. Germline loops: CDR1 SGHTA, CDR2 FQGNSA. The CDR3 runs 13 residues. The V end lost 5 bases, the J end lost 5 bases, and 13 bases lay between the germline ends.

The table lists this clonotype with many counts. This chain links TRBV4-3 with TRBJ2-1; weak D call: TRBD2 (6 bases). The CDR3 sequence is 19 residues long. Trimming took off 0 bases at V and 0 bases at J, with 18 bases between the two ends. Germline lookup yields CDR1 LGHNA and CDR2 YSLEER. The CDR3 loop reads CASSQDLGLARSSYNEQFF. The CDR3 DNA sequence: TGCGCCAGCAGCCAAGATCTCGGGCTAGCGAGGAGCTCCTACAATGAGCAGTTCTTC.

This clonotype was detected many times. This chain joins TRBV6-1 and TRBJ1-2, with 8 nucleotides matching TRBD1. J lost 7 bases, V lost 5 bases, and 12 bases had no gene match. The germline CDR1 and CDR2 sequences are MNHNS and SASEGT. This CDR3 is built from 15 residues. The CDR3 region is CASSTLDRGAIGYTF. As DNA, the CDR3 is TGTGCCAGCAGTACGCTCGACAGGGGCGCAATTGGCTACACCTTC.

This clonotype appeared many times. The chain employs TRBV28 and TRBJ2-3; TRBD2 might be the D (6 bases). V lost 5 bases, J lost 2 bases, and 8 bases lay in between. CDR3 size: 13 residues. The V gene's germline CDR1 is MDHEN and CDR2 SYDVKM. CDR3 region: CASSRLVTDTQYF. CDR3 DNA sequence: TGTGCCAGCAGTAGACTAGTCACAGATACGCAGTATTTT.

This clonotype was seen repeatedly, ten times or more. The CDR3 region is CASSLQYMRGNEQFF. The DNA for the CDR3 is TGTGCCAGCAGCCTTCAATACATGCGGGGCAATGAGCAGTTCTTC. The V gene is TRBV3-1, the J gene TRBJ2-1, with a tentative D call TRBD2 (6 bases). The germline CDR1 and CDR2 sequences are LGHDT and YNNKEL (reference sequence). There are 15 residues in the CDR3. The V end was cut by 4 bases, the J end by 6 bases, with 16 bases between.

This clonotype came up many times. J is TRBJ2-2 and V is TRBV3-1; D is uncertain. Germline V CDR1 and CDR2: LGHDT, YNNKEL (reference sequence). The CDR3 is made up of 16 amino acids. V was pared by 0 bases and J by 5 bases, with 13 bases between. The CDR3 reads CASSQDPDGWTGELFF. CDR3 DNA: TGTGCCAGCAGCCAAGACCCCGATGGGTGGACCGGGGAGCTGTTTTTT.

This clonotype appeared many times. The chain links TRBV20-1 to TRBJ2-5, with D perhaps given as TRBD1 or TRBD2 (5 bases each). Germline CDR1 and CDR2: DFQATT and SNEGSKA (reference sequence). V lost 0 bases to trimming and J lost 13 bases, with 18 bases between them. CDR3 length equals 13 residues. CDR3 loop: CSARDFRDGPPYF. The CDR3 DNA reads TGCAGTGCTAGAGATTTCCGGGACGGTCCCCCGTACTTC.

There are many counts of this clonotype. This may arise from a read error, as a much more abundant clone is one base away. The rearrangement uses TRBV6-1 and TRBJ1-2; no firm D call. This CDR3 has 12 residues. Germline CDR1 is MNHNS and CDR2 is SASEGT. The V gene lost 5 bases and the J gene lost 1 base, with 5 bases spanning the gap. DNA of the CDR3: TGTGCCAGCAGTTCCAGTAACTATGGCTACACCTTC. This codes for CASSSSNYGYTF.

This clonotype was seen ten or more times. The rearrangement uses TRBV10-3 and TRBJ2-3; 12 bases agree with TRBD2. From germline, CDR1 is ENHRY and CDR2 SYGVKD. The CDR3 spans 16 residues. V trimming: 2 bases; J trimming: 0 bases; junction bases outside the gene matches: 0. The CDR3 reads CAISEGLAGSTDTQYF. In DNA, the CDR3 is TGTGCCATCAGTGAGGGACTAGCGGGAAGCACAGATACGCAGTATTTT.

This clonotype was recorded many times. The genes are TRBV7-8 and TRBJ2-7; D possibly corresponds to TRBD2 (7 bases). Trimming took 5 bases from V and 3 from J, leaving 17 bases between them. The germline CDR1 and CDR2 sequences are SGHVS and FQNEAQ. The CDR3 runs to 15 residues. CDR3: CASSQGPGDYYEQYF. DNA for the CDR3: TGTGCCAGCAGCCAAGGTCCAGGGGACTACTACGAGCAGTACTTC.

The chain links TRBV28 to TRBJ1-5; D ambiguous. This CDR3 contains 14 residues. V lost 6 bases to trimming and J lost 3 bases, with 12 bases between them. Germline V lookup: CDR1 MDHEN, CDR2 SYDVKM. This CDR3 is CASRVTPLNQPQHF. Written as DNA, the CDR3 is TGTGCCAGCAGGGTCACCCCTCTCAATCAGCCCCAGCATTTT.

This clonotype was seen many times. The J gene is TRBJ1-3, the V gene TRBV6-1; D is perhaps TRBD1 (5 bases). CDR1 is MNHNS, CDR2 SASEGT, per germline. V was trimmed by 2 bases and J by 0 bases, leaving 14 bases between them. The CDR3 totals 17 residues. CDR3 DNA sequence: TGTGCCAGCAGTGAAAGGGGCTCACCGAGCTCTGGAAACACCATATATTTT. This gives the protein CASSERGSPSSGNTIYF.

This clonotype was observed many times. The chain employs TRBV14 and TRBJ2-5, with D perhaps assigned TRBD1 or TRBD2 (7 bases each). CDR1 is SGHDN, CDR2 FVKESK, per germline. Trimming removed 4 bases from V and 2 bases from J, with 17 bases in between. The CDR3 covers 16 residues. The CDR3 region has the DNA TGTGCCAGCAGCCCGCTCAGGGGGGGATCACAAGAGACCCAGTACTTC. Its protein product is CASSPLRGGSQETQYF.

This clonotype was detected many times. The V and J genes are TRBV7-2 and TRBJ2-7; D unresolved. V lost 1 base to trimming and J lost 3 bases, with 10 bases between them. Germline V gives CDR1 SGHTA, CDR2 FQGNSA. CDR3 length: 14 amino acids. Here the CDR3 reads CASSLDPVSYEQYF. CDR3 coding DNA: TGTGCCAGCAGCTTAGATCCAGTAAGCTACGAGCAGTACTTC.

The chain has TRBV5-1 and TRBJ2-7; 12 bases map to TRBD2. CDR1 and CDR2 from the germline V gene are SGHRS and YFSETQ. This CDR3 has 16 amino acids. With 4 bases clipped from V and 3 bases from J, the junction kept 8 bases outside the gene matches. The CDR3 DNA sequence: TGCGCCAGCAGCGCCACTAGCGGGAGGCTCATCTACGAGCAGTACTTC. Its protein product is CASSATSGRLIYEQYF. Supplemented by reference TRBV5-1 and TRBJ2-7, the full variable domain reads KAGVTQTPRYLIKTRGQQVTLSCSPISGHRSVSWYQQTPGQGLQFLFEYFSETQRNKGNFPGRFSGRQFSNSRSEMNVSTLELGDSALYLCASSATSGRLIYEQYFGPGTRLTVT.

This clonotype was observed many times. The CDR3 region has the DNA TGTGCCAGCAGCTTTGACAGGGGAGAGCTGTTTTTT. This encodes CASSFDRGELFF. The chain has TRBV5-5 and TRBJ2-2, with 8 bases aligning to TRBD1. With 2 bases clipped from V and 11 bases from J, the junction kept 2 bases outside the gene matches. The germline gives CDR1 SGHKS, CDR2 YYEKEE (reference sequence). The CDR3 has 12 residues. Based on the CDR3 plus reference TRBV5-5 and TRBJ2-2, the full variable domain is DAGVTQSPTHLIKTRGQQVTLRCSPISGHKSVSWYQQVLGQGPQFIFQYYEKEERGRGNFPDRFSARQFPNYSSELNVNALLLGDSALYLCASSFDRGELFFGEGSRLTVL.

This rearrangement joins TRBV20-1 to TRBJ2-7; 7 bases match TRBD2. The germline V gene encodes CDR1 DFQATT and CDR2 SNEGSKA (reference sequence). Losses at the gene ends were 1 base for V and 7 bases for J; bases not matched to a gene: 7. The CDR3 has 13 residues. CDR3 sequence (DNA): TGCAGTGCTAGAGCGAGACTAGCAGCTGAGCAGTACTTC. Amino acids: CSARARLAAEQYF.

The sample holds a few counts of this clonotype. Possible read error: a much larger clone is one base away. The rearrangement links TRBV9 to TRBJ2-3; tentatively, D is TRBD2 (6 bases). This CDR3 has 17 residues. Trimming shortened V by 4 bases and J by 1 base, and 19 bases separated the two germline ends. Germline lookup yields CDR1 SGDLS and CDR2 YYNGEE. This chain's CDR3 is CASSPASVAPRTDTQYF. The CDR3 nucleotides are TGTGCCAGCAGCCCGGCTAGCGTAGCGCCCCGCACAGATACGCAGTATTTT.

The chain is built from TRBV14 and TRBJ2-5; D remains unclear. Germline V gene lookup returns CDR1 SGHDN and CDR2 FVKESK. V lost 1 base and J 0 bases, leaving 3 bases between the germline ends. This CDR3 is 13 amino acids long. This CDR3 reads CASSQGHQETQYF. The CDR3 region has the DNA TGTGCCAGCAGCCAAGGACACCAAGAGACCCAGTACTTC.

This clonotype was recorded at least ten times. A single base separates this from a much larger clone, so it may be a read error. CDR3: CASSFGGTGDRKLFF. DNA for the CDR3: TGTGCCAGCAGTTTTGGGGGGACAGGGGACAGAAAACTGTTTTTT. The J gene is TRBJ1-4, the V gene TRBV28; 10 nucleotides match TRBD1. CDR1 and CDR2 from the germline V gene are MDHEN and SYDVKM. With V trimmed by 3 bases and J by 10 bases, 8 bases remained unmatched. The CDR3 runs to 15 residues.